Listed below are T cell receptor beta chains from one sample, sequenced in a study of cytomegalovirus exposure and HLA in healthy donors. The assay was immunoSEQ multiplex PCR, and TCRdb's table has in-frame clones only and misses some. In the table there are roughly 300,000 clones, roughly 85% of which are singletons. The sequenced sample consisted of PBMCs. All receptors come from a man aged 35 to 55 in good health and CMV-seropositive. The CDR3 runs from the conserved cysteine through the conserved F or W. The D gene is left open where the match is weak. Clone sizes are given selectively: once, few, many, or a class where the clone is expanded.

V gene: TRBV20-1; J gene: TRBJ1-2; D gene: -; clone size: -; CDR3 protein: CSARTSSGYTF; CDR3 DNA: TGCAGTGCCCGGACAAGCTCTGGCTACACCTTC
V gene: TRBV28; J gene: TRBJ2-2; D gene: TRBD2; clone size: -; CDR3 protein: CASSFFGGRGTGELFF; CDR3 DNA: TGTGCCAGCAGTTTTTTCGGCGGGAGAGGCACCGGGGAGCTGTTTTTT
V gene: TRBV28; J gene: TRBJ1-2; D gene: -; clone size: -; CDR3 protein: CASSIQGRDYGYTF; CDR3 DNA: TGTGCCAGCAGTATACAGGGAAGGGACTATGGCTACACCTTC
V gene: TRBV7-2; J gene: TRBJ2-7; D gene: -; clone size: -; CDR3 protein: CASSLRFGSLGQYF; CDR3 DNA: TGTGCCAGCAGCTTACGGTTCGGGAGTTTGGGGCAGTACTTC
V gene: TRBV2; J gene: TRBJ2-1; D gene: -; clone size: -; CDR3 protein: CAGGRGNEQFF; CDR3 DNA: TGTGCGGGGGGAAGAGGGAATGAGCAGTTCTTC
V gene: TRBV7-2; J gene: TRBJ1-5; D gene: TRBD1; clone size: -; CDR3 protein: CASSSGTGSPNQPQHF; CDR3 DNA: TGTGCCAGCAGCTCTGGGACAGGGAGCCCCAATCAGCCCCAGCATTTT
V gene: TRBV7-3; J gene: TRBJ2-3; D gene: -; clone size: -; CDR3 protein: CASSLRGAVPDTQYF; CDR3 DNA: TGTGCCAGCAGCTTACGCGGAGCCGTCCCAGATACGCAGTATTTT
V gene: TRBV29-1; J gene: TRBJ2-1; D gene: TRBD2; clone size: -; CDR3 protein: CSVHGGASGPYNEQFF; CDR3 DNA: TGCAGCGTCCACGGGGGGGCTAGCGGGCCCTACAATGAGCAGTTCTTC
V gene: TRBV4-3; J gene: TRBJ1-2; D gene: TRBD1; clone size: -; CDR3 protein: CASSQDSRQGAGGYTF; CDR3 DNA: TGCGCCAGCAGCCAAGATTCCCGGCAGGGGGCAGGTGGCTACACCTTC
V gene: TRBV6-1; J gene: TRBJ1-1; D gene: -; clone size: -; CDR3 protein: CASNIPVFTEAFF; CDR3 DNA: TGTGCCAGCAATATACCGGTTTTCACTGAAGCTTTCTTT
V gene: TRBV27; J gene: TRBJ2-7; D gene: -; clone size: -; CDR3 protein: CASSLRDSYEQYF; CDR3 DNA: TGTGCCAGCAGTCTTCGGGACTCCTACGAGCAGTACTTC
V gene: TRBV7-8; J gene: TRBJ1-5; D gene: TRBD1; clone size: -; CDR3 protein: CASSYRDSPATNQPQHF; CDR3 DNA: TGTGCCAGCAGCTACCGGGACAGCCCTGCCACAAATCAGCCCCAGCATTTT
V gene: TRBV5-6; J gene: TRBJ1-1; D gene: -; clone size: few; CDR3 protein: CASSLLLEGVRVRTEAFF; CDR3 DNA: TGTGCCAGCAGCTTGTTACTAGAGGGGGTCAGAGTGAGGACTGAAGCTTTCTTT
V gene: TRBV10-3; J gene: TRBJ2-2; D gene: -; clone size: once; CDR3 protein: CAISAGGASNTGELFF; CDR3 DNA: TGTGCCATCAGTGCGGGTGGTGCCTCGAACACCGGGGAGCTGTTTTTT
V gene: TRBV5-6; J gene: TRBJ2-5; D gene: -; clone size: -; CDR3 protein: CASSGGHLKETQYF; CDR3 DNA: TGTGCCAGCAGCGGGGGACACCTGAAAGAGACCCAGTACTTC
V gene: TRBV9; J gene: TRBJ2-1; D gene: TRBD2; clone size: -; CDR3 protein: CASSVASGSRNEQFF; CDR3 DNA: TGTGCCAGCAGCGTAGCGAGCGGGAGTAGAAATGAGCAGTTCTTC